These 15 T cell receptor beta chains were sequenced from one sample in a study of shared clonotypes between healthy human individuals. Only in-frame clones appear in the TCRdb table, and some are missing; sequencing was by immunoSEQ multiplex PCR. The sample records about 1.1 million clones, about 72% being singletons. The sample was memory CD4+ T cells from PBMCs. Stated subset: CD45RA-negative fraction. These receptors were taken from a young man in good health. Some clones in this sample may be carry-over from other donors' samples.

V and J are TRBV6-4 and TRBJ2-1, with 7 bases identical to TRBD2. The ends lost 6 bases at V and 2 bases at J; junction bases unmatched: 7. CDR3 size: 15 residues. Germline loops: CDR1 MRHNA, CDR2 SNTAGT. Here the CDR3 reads CASSRAGAAYNEQFF. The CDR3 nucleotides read TGTGCCAGCAGCCGGGCGGGAGCAGCCTACAATGAGCAGTTCTTC.

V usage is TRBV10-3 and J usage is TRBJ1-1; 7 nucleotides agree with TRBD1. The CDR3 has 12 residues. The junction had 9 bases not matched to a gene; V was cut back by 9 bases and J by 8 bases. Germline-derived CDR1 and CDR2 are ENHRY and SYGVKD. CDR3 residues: CAISRDSEEAFF. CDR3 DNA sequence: TGTGCCATTTCTCGGGACAGTGAAGAAGCTTTCTTT.

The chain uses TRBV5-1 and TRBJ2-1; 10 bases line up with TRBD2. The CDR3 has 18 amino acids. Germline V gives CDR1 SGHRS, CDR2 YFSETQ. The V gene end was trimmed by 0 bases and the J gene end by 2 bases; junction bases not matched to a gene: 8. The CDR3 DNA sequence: TGCGCCAGCAGCTTGGCAGTCGGGGGGACTAGCGCCTACAATGAGCAGTTCTTC. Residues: CASSLAVGGTSAYNEQFF.

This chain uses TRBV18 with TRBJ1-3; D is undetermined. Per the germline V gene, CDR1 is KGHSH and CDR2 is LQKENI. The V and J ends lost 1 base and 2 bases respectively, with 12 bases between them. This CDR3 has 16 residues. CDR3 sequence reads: CASSPRTVGTGNTIYF. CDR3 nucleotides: TGTGCCAGCTCACCACGGACGGTTGGAACTGGAAACACCATATATTTT. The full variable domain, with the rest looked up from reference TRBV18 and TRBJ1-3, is NAGVMQNPRHLVRRRGQEARLRCSPMKGHSHVYWYRQLPEEGLKFMVYLQKENIIDESGMPKERFSAEFPKEGPSILRIQQVVRGDSAAYFCASSPRTVGTGNTIYFGEGSWLTVV.

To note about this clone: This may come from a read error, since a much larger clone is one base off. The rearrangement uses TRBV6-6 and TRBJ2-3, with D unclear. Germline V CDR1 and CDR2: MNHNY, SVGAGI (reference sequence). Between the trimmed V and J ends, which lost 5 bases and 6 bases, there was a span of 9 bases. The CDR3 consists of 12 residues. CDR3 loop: CASSTTSDTQYF. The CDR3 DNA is TGTGCCAGCAGTACCACCTCGGATACGCAGTATTTT.

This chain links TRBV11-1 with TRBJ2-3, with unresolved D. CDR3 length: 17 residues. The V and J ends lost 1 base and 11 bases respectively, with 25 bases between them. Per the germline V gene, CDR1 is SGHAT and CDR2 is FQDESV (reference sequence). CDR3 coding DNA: TGTGCCAGCAGCTTAGATTTAGCTTCCCCGGTTCGTGAAGGGCAGTATTTT. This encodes CASSLDLASPVREGQYF.

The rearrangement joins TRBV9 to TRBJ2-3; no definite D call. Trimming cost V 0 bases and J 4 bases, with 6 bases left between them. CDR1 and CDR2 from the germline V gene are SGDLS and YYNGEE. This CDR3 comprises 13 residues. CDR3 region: CASSVESADTQYF. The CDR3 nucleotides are TGTGCCAGCAGCGTAGAAAGCGCAGATACGCAGTATTTT. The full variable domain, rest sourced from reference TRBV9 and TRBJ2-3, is DSGVTQTPKHLITATGQRVTLRCSPRSGDLSVYWYQQSLDQGLQFLIQYYNGEERAKGNILERFSAQQFPDLHSELNLSSLELGDSALYFCASSVESADTQYFGPGTRLTVL.

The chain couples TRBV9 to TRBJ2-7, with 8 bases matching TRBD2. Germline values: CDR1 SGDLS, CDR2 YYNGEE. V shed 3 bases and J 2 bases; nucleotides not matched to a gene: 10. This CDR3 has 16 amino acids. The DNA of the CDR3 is TGTGCCAGCAGCGCCGGACTAGCCCGGGAGACCTACGAGCAGTACTTC. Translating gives CASSAGLARETYEQYF.

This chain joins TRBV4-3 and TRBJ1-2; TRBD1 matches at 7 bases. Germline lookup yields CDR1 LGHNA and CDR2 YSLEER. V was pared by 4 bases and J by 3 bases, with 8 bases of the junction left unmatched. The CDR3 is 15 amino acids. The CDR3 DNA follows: TGCGCCAGCAGCCCCGAGACAGGGAGGGACTATGGCTACACCTTC. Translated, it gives CASSPETGRDYGYTF.

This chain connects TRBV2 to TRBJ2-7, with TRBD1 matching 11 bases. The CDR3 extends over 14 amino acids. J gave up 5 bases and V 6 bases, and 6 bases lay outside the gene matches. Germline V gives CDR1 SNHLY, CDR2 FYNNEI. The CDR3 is CASRLDRGRDEQYF. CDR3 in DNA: TGTGCCAGCAGATTGGACAGGGGGCGCGACGAGCAGTACTTC.

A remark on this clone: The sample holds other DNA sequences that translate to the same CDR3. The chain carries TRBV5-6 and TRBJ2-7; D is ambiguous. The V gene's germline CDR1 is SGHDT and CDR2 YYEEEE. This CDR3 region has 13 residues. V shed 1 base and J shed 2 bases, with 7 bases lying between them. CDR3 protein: CASSLPGTYEQYF. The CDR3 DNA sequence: TGTGCCAGCAGCTTGCCAGGTACCTACGAGCAGTACTTC.

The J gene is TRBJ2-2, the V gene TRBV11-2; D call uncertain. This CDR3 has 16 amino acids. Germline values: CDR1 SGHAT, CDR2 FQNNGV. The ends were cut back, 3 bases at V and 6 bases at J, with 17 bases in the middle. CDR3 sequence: CASSLRAQSAPGELFF. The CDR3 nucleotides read TGTGCCAGCAGCTTGCGCGCACAGTCTGCCCCCGGGGAGCTGTTTTTT.

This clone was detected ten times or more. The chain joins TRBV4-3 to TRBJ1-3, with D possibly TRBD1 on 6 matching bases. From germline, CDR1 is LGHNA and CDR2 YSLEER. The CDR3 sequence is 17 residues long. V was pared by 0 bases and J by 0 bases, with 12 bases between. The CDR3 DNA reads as TGCGCCAGCAGCCAAGATGGCCGAGGGGGCTCTGGAAACACCATATATTTT. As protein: CASSQDGRGGSGNTIYF.

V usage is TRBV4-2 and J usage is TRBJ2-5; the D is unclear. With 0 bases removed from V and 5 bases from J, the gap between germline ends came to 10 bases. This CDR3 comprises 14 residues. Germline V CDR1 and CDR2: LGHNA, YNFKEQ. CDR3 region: CASSQDRFGETQYF. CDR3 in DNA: TGTGCCAGCAGCCAAGACAGGTTTGGGGAGACCCAGTACTTC.

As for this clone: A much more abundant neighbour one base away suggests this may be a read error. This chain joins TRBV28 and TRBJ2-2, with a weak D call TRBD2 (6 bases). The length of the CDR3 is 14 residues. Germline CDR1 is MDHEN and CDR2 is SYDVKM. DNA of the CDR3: TGTGCCGGCAGTTTAGCACTAGCCAGCGGGGAGCTGTTTTTT. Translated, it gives CAGSLALASGELFF.